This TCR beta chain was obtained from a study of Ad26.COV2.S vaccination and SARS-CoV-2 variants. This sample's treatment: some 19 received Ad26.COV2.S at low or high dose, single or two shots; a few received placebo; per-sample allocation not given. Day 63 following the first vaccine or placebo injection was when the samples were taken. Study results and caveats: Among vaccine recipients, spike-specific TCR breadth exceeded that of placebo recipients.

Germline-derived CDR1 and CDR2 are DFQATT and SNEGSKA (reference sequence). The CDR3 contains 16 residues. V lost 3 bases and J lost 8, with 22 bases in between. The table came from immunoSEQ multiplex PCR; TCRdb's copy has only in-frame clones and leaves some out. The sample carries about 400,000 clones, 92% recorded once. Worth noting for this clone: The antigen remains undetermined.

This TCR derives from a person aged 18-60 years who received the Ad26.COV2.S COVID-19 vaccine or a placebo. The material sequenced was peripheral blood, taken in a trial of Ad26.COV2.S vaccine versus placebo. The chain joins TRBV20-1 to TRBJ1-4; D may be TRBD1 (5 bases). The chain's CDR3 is CSASVGRIGADEKLFF. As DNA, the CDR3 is TGCAGTGCTAGTGTGGGAAGGATTGGGGCTGACGAAAAACTGTTTTTT.